Below are 7 T cell receptor beta chains sequenced from a single sample in a study of STAT5B mutations in CD4+ large granular lymphocyte leukemia. TCRdb keeps only in-frame clones here, not all; method: immunoSEQ multiplex PCR. The sample lists about 45,000 clones, 80% to 90% occurring once. The material sequenced was CD4+ T cells from blood buffy coats. These receptors originate from a human donor in good health.

The J gene is TRBJ1-4, the V gene TRBV2, with D possibly matching TRBD1 (6 bases). The germline gives CDR1 SNHLY, CDR2 FYNNEI. CDR3 length equals 16 residues. V was trimmed by 7 bases and J by 5 bases, leaving 20 bases between them. CDR3 sequence: CASTERWDTLNEKLFF. CDR3 coding DNA: TGTGCCAGCACCGAAAGATGGGACACCCTAAATGAAAAACTGTTTTTT.

The chain employs TRBV18 and TRBJ2-7; TRBD1 is a possible D gene (5 bases). Germline CDR1 is KGHSH and CDR2 is LQKENI. There are 15 residues in the CDR3. V lost 4 bases, J lost 5 bases, and 18 bases lay in between. The CDR3 DNA sequence: TGTGCCAGCTCACTTTCCCAGGGCATCACGAACGAGCAGTACTTC. Protein: CASSLSQGITNEQYF.

This chain joins TRBV19 and TRBJ2-3, with 7 bases identical to TRBD1. V shed 8 bases, J shed 2 bases, and the junction held 4 bases outside the gene matches. CDR1 LNHDA and CDR2 SQIVND come from the germline V gene (reference sequence). This CDR3 is built from 13 residues. The CDR3 nucleotides read TGTGCCAGTTCCGGGACAGACACAGATACGCAGTATTTT. It specifies CASSGTDTDTQYF.

This rearrangement joins TRBV15 to TRBJ2-7; perhaps TRBD1 as D (6 bases). This CDR3 is 16 amino acids long. Germline loops: CDR1 LNHNV, CDR2 YYDKDF (reference sequence). V shed 2 bases and J shed 2 bases, with 16 bases lying between them. CDR3 sequence reads: CATSRTPSGTTYEQYF. CDR3 coding DNA: TGTGCCACCAGCAGAACACCGTCCGGGACAACCTACGAGCAGTACTTC.

The chain employs TRBV2 and TRBJ2-3; D might be TRBD2 (5 bases). Per germline, CDR1 SNHLY and CDR2 FYNNEI. V gave up 4 bases and J gave up 2 bases, with 7 bases separating them. This CDR3 contains 13 residues. The CDR3 spells CASSARATDTQYF. CDR3 coding DNA: TGTGCCAGCAGTGCGAGGGCCACAGATACGCAGTATTTT.

This chain connects TRBV7-2 to TRBJ2-7; D perhaps matches TRBD1 (5 bases). The CDR3 extends over 16 amino acids. Germline V gene sequence: CDR1 SGHTA, CDR2 FQGNSA. V was cut by 5 bases and J by 0 bases, with 17 bases left in between. CDR3: CASSPVSGLISYEQYF. CDR3 bases: TGTGCCAGCAGCCCCGTGTCAGGGCTTATCTCCTACGAGCAGTACTTC.

V is TRBV27 and J is TRBJ2-5; unclear D gene. Germline V CDR1 and CDR2: MNHEY, SMNVEV (reference sequence). The CDR3 sequence is 15 residues long. Trimming cost V 6 bases and J 5 bases, with 19 bases left between them. CDR3 sequence (DNA): TGTGCCAGCAGCCCCTCCCTGGTTTCTGGTGAGACCCAGTACTTC. It is translated as CASSPSLVSGETQYF.